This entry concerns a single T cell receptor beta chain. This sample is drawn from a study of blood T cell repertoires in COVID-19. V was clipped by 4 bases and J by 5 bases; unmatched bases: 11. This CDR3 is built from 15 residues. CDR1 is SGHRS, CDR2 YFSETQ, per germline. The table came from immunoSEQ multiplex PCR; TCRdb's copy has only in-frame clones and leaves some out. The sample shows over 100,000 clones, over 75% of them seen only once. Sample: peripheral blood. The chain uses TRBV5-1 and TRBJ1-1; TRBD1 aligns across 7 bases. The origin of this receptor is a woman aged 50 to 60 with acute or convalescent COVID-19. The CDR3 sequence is CASSATQGVRTEAFF. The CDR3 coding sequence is TGCGCCAGCAGCGCCACCCAGGGGGTCCGGACTGAAGCTTTCTTT. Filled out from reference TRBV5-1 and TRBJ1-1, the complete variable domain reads KAGVTQTPRYLIKTRGQQVTLSCSPISGHRSVSWYQQTPGQGLQFLFEYFSETQRNKGNFPGRFSGRQFSNSRSEMNVSTLELGDSALYLCASSATQGVRTEAFFGQGTRLTVV.